One T cell receptor (beta chain) is described in this entry. CDR1 and CDR2 from the germline V gene are SGHVS and FQNEAQ. The CDR3 contains 14 residues. Trimming shortened V by 5 bases and J by 6 bases, and 16 bases separated the two germline ends. This entry belongs to a study of blood T cell repertoires in COVID-19. Study at large: Whether acute or convalescent, the COVID-19 samples came from the United States, Italy and Spain.

Here immunoSEQ multiplex PCR was the method, and the copy in TCRdb shows in-frame clones only, minus some. The table has 100,000 to 150,000 clones, approximately 81% seen once; the top ten hold approximately 13%. The rearrangement joins TRBV7-8 to TRBJ1-2; D possibly corresponds to TRBD1 (6 bases). This TCR was recovered from a woman in her 30s who had recovered from COVID-19. What was sequenced was peripheral blood. This CDR3 reads CASSAERGGDGYTF. The DNA of the CDR3 is TGTGCCAGCAGCGCCGAGAGGGGGGGGGATGGCTACACCTTC.